This TCR beta chain was recorded in a study of T cells in Graves' hyperthyroidism and ophthalmopathy. General observations from the study: Appearing also in blood were most of the thyroid clonotypes expanded above 0.001. Ophthalmopathy prediction by the model preceded onset by a median approximately six months.

From RNA transcripts, TCR beta CDR3 regions were amplified. First-round RT-PCR with HTBI primers amplified the TCR CDR3 region. TCRdb reanalysed the multiplex PCR reads using MiXCR and keeps one entry per CDR3 protein. The sample lists about 540,000 distinct CDR3 sequences, 46% seen once, with around 7.7% in the top ten. The V gene's germline CDR1 is LGHDT and CDR2 YNNKEL (reference sequence). The V end was cut by 4 bases, the J end by 5 bases, with 5 bases between. This CDR3 region has 11 residues. There are many counts of this clonotype. The target antigen is unknown. On the basis of clinical symptoms, serum thyroxine and TRAb, thyroid ultrasound and orbital computed tomography, diagnoses were made.

This sequence originates from a woman aged 18-29 years with Graves' hyperthyroidism. This chain connects TRBV3-1 to TRBJ1-1; D ambiguous. Sequencing was performed on peripheral blood or thyroid tissue (not recorded which). CDR3 region: CASSRRTEAFF. Here the CDR3 DNA reads TGTGCCAGCAGCCGCCGGACTGAAGCTTTCTTT.